This T cell receptor beta chain was recovered during a study of blood T cell repertoires in COVID-19 (TCRdb year 2020). Regarding the complete study: Samples covering the acute and convalescent phases of COVID-19 were provided by collaborators in the United States, Italy and Spain. The material from the prospective study consisted of cDNA or gDNA derived from T cells, B-cell-depleted T cells, or PBMCs. The dataset comprised deeply sampled blood TCRbeta repertoires from subjects exposed to, actively infected with, or recovered from COVID-19. The repertoires were released in a freely available public database intended as a resource for research on the immune response to SARS-CoV-2. The samples were drawn from the first 160 participants of the ongoing ImmuneRACE study and from under 1,500 subjects provided by 6 global collaborators. Nearly every sample came with metadata listing a de-identified subject ID, COVID-19 status, age in years and sex. HLA class I and class II types, where available, came from metadata supplied by the sample provider rather than from assay-based typing. Broad study findings and their caveats: How much clinical and demographic metadata was included differed by source and by participant, and the metadata was provided uncurated.

Enrolling through a virtual design, the prospective study's participants ranged in age from roughly 18 to 95 years and lived across about two dozen United States geographic areas. In the prospective study, cohorts were assigned on the basis of participant-reported clinical history obtained from a screening survey and a study questionnaire. Recovered participants in ImmuneRACE Cohort 3 were defined as having two consecutive negative NP/OP PCR tests, clearance from a healthcare professional, or resolution of symptoms. In the prospective study, whole blood, serum and a nasopharyngeal or oropharyngeal swab were collected from each participant by mobile phlebotomists. Additional blood draws and questionnaires over an approximately two-month period could optionally be provided by prospective study participants. Prospective study blood samples were shipped either frozen or at room temperature before DNA extraction.

A word on this clone: Which antigen it targets is not known. Base qualities are not provided; no much larger clone lies one nucleotide away.

The immunoSEQ Assay, a bias-controlled multiplex PCR, was used to amplify TCRbeta CDR3 regions from genomic DNA. The original pipeline was this. Within the assay, amplification of reference gene primers was used to estimate how many nucleated cells each sample contained. To quantify the absolute abundance of each unique TCRbeta CDR3 rearrangement, sequence reads were collapsed and filtered. For each sample, productive Simpson clonality was calculated by taking the square root of Simpson's diversity index across productive rearrangements. Here the immuneACCESS table is served through TCRdb, limited to in-frame sequences with V and J called. Missing clones are a known gap in these copies; in checked studies unresolved V genes cover under half, and the rest lacks a known reason. The DNA gave D and trimming, while V, J and clone size come from that table. A total of approximately 130,000 clones appear in this sample, 75% to 90% of them only once. The ten largest clonotypes hold 2% to 2.5% of the sample.

The specimen sequenced was PBMCs or T cells enriched from blood (not recorded which). The receptor was isolated from a woman aged 50 to 65 who had recovered from COVID-19.

The sequence in DNA is TGTGCCAGCAGCCTGGGGACTAGGGGGAGCACAGATACGCAGTATTTT. Its amino acids are CASSLGTRGSTDTQYF. The chain is assembled from TRBV9 and TRBJ2-3; TRBD2 aligns with 8 central bases. Measured from the cysteine to the phenylalanine, the CDR3 is 16 residues long. Of the read, only the CDR3 DNA is kept; its 48 bases are in frame from base 1. Looking up the germline V gene yields CDR1 SGDLS and CDR2 YYNGEE. Trimming accounts for 4 bases at V and 0 bases at J, while the number of junction bases matched to no gene is 7.